Given below is one TCR beta chain in context. This clone's antigen is unknown. One junction end disagrees with the germline gene, perhaps due to a read error. These data originate in a study of tumor-infiltrating lymphocytes in primary liver carcinoma (dated by TCRdb to about 2017). About the investigation overall: Surgical resection was performed in China between 2015 and early 2016 on about five patients with histopathologically diagnosed primary liver carcinoma. Hepatocellular carcinoma (four) or combined HCC and intrahepatic cholangiocarcinoma (one) was present in the five patients, who were three men and two women aged 30 to 69 years. Tumors of the five patients were stage T1-T3 N0M0 with maximum diameters of 4.2 to 10 cm. Each sample produced about 3.5 to 8 million productive TCRbeta reads, and read depth showed no significant difference between tissue types. Across five regions of each liver tumor, along with adjacent normal tissue and blood, the study brought together TCRbeta repertoire sequencing, expression microarrays and whole-exome sequencing. A total of 35 or so specimens from 5 patients underwent TCRbeta repertoire sequencing, comprising 25 tumor regions, 5 adjacent noncancerous liver tissues and 5 peripheral blood samples. High reproducibility was observed for the technical replicate repertoires, with mean shared-clone rates around 0.9 and correlation coefficients above 0.95.

Starting from 500 to 600 ng total RNA, TCRbeta-specific cDNA was produced by reverse transcription with a constant-region primer and ProtoScript II reverse transcriptase. The TCRbeta libraries were prepared through three rounds of nested multiplex PCR following a slightly modified ARM-PCR procedure. Multiplex TRBV1-TRBV30 forward primers and a Cbeta reverse primer were used in the first two PCR rounds, each of which was run for roughly 9 cycles. Sample barcodes and Illumina adapters were added in a final 25-cycle PCR using Deep VentR polymerase. Before sequencing, amplicons of 200-500 bp were gel-purified using a QIAquick gel extraction kit. The TCRbeta amplicons were sequenced with 250-bp paired-end reads on an Illumina HiSeq 2500. In the source study's methods: Quality trimming of reads was performed with Trimmomatic v0.33, and paired reads were merged with FLASH v1.2.11 so that full CDR3 sequences could be recovered. V, D and J germline segments were assigned to the rearranged TCRbeta sequences using MiGEC v1.2.1b. Clonotype statistics, along with Shannon-Wiener diversity indices, were calculated using VDJtools v1.0.0. Except for diversity analysis, only the 250 most abundant clonotypes of each sample were used in subsequent analyses to reduce sampling bias. The public sequencing data were trimmed at Q25 with fastp and processed into clonotypes with MiXCR by TCRdb, which kept only in-frame beta chains. Each entry merges the rows of one CDR3 protein and shows their most common DNA and genes. The V and J calls here are based on TCRdb, not the publication. For this sample there are 310,000 or so distinct CDR3 sequences; roughly 60% appear just once. The ten largest clonotypes hold more than 15% of the sample.

Blood RNA was extracted from unsorted whole blood with TRIzol reagent; germline DNA came from the DNeasy Blood & Tissue kit. At the time of sampling, the patients were treatment-naive and had chronic HBV infection. Before surgery, about 4 milliliters of peripheral blood were collected into K2EDTA tubes. On the study overall, not on this receptor specifically: Because sequencing covered only the TCR beta chain and unpaired alpha chains were not captured, true repertoire diversity is likely underestimated. With just four to six patients in the study, the authors point out that the findings should be validated in a larger study. Since the samples were bulk and unsorted, there was no way to compare CD4+ and CD8+ T cell repertoires. The top 250 clones made up a significantly larger repertoire fraction in tumors than in blood (p = 0.039). Repertoire overlap was found to be higher between tumor regions (mean approximately 35%) than between tumor-adjacent (around 17%) or tumor-blood (roughly 15%) pairs, consistent with antigen-driven expansion.

The CDR3, from cysteine to phenylalanine, totals 14 residues. Only the CDR3 part of the read is kept: 42 bases, read in frame from the first base. What was sequenced was peripheral blood. The receptor was isolated from a young woman with primary liver carcinoma and hepatitis B virus infection. The rearranged segments are TRBV12-3 or TRBV12-4 and TRBJ2-2, and the D gene may be TRBD2, 6 bases matching. The DNA is as follows: TGTGCCAGCAGTTTAGCGGGGGGAGCCGGGGAGCTGCCTTTT. Protein translation: CASSLAGGAGELPF.